This T cell receptor (beta chain) comes out of a study of blood T cell repertoires in COVID-19. Trimming shortened V by 0 bases and J by 1 base, and 8 bases separated the two germline ends. The CDR3 extends over 15 amino acids. Germline V gene lookup returns CDR1 SGHKS and CDR2 YYEKEE (reference sequence). Original data processing: Cell counts per sample came from amplifying reference gene primers. Assay: immunoSEQ multiplex PCR; the TCRdb copy retains only in-frame clones and omits some. V, J and clone size reflect that table, while D and trimming were determined from the DNA. The table lists around 270,000 clones, 70% to 85% of them singletons.

The sequencing input was peripheral blood. This clonotype was obtained from a human donor with COVID-19, enrolled during active disease. The donor label of this sample is uncertain. The V and J genes are TRBV5-5 and TRBJ1-5, with D unclear. In DNA form, the CDR3 reads TGTGCCAGCAGCTTGGTCCCGCAGAGCAATCAGCCCCAGCATTTT. Translating gives CASSLVPQSNQPQHF.